These T cell receptor beta chains were read from a single sample in a study of blood T cell repertoires in COVID-19. The repertoire was sequenced with immunoSEQ multiplex PCR; TCRdb's copy has only in-frame clones and lacks some. The table shows roughly 260,000 clones, with about 87% occurring only once. What was sequenced was peripheral blood. All receptors derive from a man aged 55-75 years who had recovered from COVID-19. Both conserved end residues are part of each CDR3. A D gene is named only where the DNA matches it firmly. Part of the rows lack a size; the others show once, few, many or a class for expanded clones.

d_gene	abundance	v_gene	j_gene	CDR3nt	CDR3aa
NA	NA	TRBV5-1	TRBJ1-6	TGCGCCAGCAGCTTCGTGTCAGCGAATAATTCACCCCTCCACTTT	CASSFVSANNSPLHF
TRBD1	NA	TRBV7-9	TRBJ1-5	TGTGCCAGCAGCCTCAGCAGGACAGGGGGCCCGGGTAGCAATCAGCCCCAGCATTTT	CASSLSRTGGPGSNQPQHF
NA	NA	TRBV21-1	TRBJ1-2	TGTGCCAGCAGCACCGGACAGGGCCGAGACTATGGCTACACCTTC	CASSTGQGRDYGYTF
NA	NA	TRBV2	TRBJ1-5	TGTGCCAGCCAGACAGGTCTGCGGAATCAGCCCCAGCATTTT	CASQTGLRNQPQHF
NA	NA	TRBV6-5	TRBJ1-1	TGTGCCAGCAGTTACTCGATCAGGGCCGAAGCTTTCTTT	CASSYSIRAEAFF
TRBD2	NA	TRBV13	TRBJ2-5	TGTGCCAGCAGCTTAGAGACTAGCCGAGAGACCCAGTACTTC	CASSLETSRETQYF
NA	few	TRBV5-1	TRBJ1-4	TGCGCCAGCAGCTTCGGACAGAATAATGAAAAACTGTTTTTT	CASSFGQNNEKLFF
NA	NA	TRBV2	TRBJ1-2	TGTGCCAGCAGTGATGAGCTCGACTATGGCTACACCTTC	CASSDELDYGYTF
TRBD2	NA	TRBV4-1	TRBJ2-7	TGCGCCAGCAGCTCCCGGGAGGAAGGCTACGAGCAGTACTTC	CASSSREEGYEQYF
TRBD2	NA	TRBV4-2	TRBJ2-3	TGTGCCAGCAGCCAAGATCTTTGGTCTAGCGGGGGCAGCACAGATACGCAGTATTTT	CASSQDLWSSGGSTDTQYF
NA	once	TRBV7-2	TRBJ2-2	TGTGCCAGCAGCTTAGCAGGGACAACCGGGGAGCTGTTTTTT	CASSLAGTTGELFF
TRBD1	NA	TRBV27	TRBJ2-1	TGTGCCAGCAGTTTGGACAGGGTTTTTGATGAGCAGTTCTTC	CASSLDRVFDEQFF
NA	NA	TRBV6-5	TRBJ1-1	TGTGCCAGCAGTTACAGGGGTAAGGTGGGCACTGAAGCTTTCTTT	CASSYRGKVGTEAFF
NA	NA	TRBV12-3/TRBV12-4	TRBJ1-2	TGTGCCAGCAGTTGGCGGACAGATGGCTACACCTTC	CASSWRTDGYTF
NA	once	TRBV5-4	TRBJ1-2	TGTGCCAGCAGGCGGAGAGACCCCCAAGGAGATGGCTACACCTTC	CASRRRDPQGDGYTF
NA	NA	TRBV19	TRBJ1-6	TGTGCCAGTAGTATAGATGCTGGAGGGGGGGAATCACCCCTCCACTTT	CASSIDAGGGESPLHF
NA	NA	TRBV27	TRBJ1-2	TGTGCCAGCAGCACCGTGGCCGGGATGTGGGGCTACACCTTC	CASSTVAGMWGYTF
TRBD2	NA	TRBV7-3	TRBJ2-7	TGTGCCAGCAGCTTAAGGCTAGCGGGGGGATCCGAGCAGTACTTC	CASSLRLAGGSEQYF
NA	NA	TRBV11-3	TRBJ2-6	TGTGCCAGCAGCTTGGACGGGAACTCTGGGGCCAACGTCCTGACTTTC	CASSLDGNSGANVLTF
NA	NA	TRBV2	TRBJ2-1	TGTGCCAGCAGTCGGGTTGATGAGCAGTTCTTC	CASSRVDEQFF
NA	NA	TRBV6-5	TRBJ1-5	TGTGCCAGCAGTTACACAAGGACAGGCAATCAGCCCCAGCATTTT	CASSYTRTGNQPQHF
TRBD2	few	TRBV6-5	TRBJ2-1	TGTGCCAGCAGTCGGACTAGCGATGAGCAGTTCTTC	CASSRTSDEQFF
TRBD1	NA	TRBV3-1/TRBV3-2	TRBJ2-6	TGTGCCAGCAGGCAACAGGGGGTTAGCTCTGGGGCCAACGTCCTGACTTTC	CASRQQGVSSGANVLTF
NA	few	TRBV6-2/TRBV6-3	TRBJ2-7	TGTGCCAGCAGTTTAGGGTCAGGGCTGACCGCCGAGCAGTACTTC	CASSLGSGLTAEQYF
NA	NA	TRBV13	TRBJ1-2	TGTGCCAGCAGCGGCCCAGCGGAGTCGACTAACTATGGCTACACCTTC	CASSGPAESTNYGYTF
NA	NA	TRBV4-2	TRBJ1-1	TGTGCCAGCAGCCTTACCTGGGGGCTGGAAACTGAAGCTTTCTTT	CASSLTWGLETEAFF
TRBD1	NA	TRBV5-1	TRBJ2-1	TGCGCCAGCAGCTCGGGACAGGTTACCTACAATGAGCAGTTCTTC	CASSSGQVTYNEQFF
NA	NA	TRBV6-5	TRBJ2-5	TGTGCCAGCAGTTATTACGGCAGGGAAGCAGAGACCCAGTACTTC	CASSYYGREAETQYF
TRBD1	NA	TRBV6-4	TRBJ1-2	TGTACCCCGGGACAGGTATCGTATGGCTACACCTTC	CTPGQVSYGYTF
NA	NA	TRBV15	TRBJ1-1	TGTGCCACACCTATAAGGGACAAGAACACTGAAGCTTTCTTT	CATPIRDKNTEAFF
TRBD1	NA	TRBV6-5	TRBJ1-1	TGTGCCAGCGTCCGGGACAGGGGCAACACTGAAGCTTTCTTT	CASVRDRGNTEAFF
TRBD1	NA	TRBV3-1/TRBV3-2	TRBJ1-2	TGTGCCAGCAGCCAACAGGGGGCTAACTATGGCTACACCTTC	CASSQQGANYGYTF
TRBD2	NA	TRBV11-2	TRBJ2-3	TGTGCCAGCAGCTGGACTAGCGGGGGGCCTGATACGCAGTATTTT	CASSWTSGGPDTQYF
TRBD1	NA	TRBV19	TRBJ2-3	TGTGCCAGTCGAGTACAGGGGGCCGCAGATACGCAGTATTTT	CASRVQGAADTQYF
TRBD2	NA	TRBV7-9	TRBJ2-1	TGTGCCACTGCGGGGGTCGAGCAGTTCTTC	CATAGVEQFF
NA	NA	TRBV5-1	TRBJ1-3	TGCGCCAGCAGCCTCGGCGGGGGCACGGACACCATATATTTT	CASSLGGGTDTIYF
NA	NA	TRBV7-9	TRBJ1-4	TGTGCCAGCAGCTTTCGTGAGGGAGGGGAAAAACTGTTTTTT	CASSFREGGEKLFF
NA	NA	TRBV19	TRBJ2-4	TGTGCCAGTAGTTTCCAGAATCAGGCGGCCAAAAACATTCAGTACTTC	CASSFQNQAAKNIQYF
TRBD1	NA	TRBV5-5	TRBJ1-2	TGTGCCAGCAGCCTAGGACAGGGGGCTTACTATGGCTACACCTTC	CASSLGQGAYYGYTF
NA	NA	TRBV5-1	TRBJ1-2	TGCGCCAGCAGCTTGGGGACAGTGGGTGGCTACACCTTC	CASSLGTVGGYTF
NA	few	TRBV28	TRBJ1-2	TGTGCCAGCATCCCCGACAGGCACTATGGCTACACCTTC	CASIPDRHYGYTF
NA	NA	TRBV3-1/TRBV3-2	TRBJ2-6	TGTGCCAGCAGCCAACAGGGGTTTGGGAGAGGGGCCAACGTCCTGACTTTC	CASSQQGFGRGANVLTF
NA	NA	TRBV29-1	TRBJ2-7	TGCAGCGCCGCCCACGGCTACGAGCAGTACTTC	CSAAHGYEQYF
TRBD1	NA	TRBV4-2	TRBJ1-5	TGTGCCAGCAGCCAAGAAGGGACAGCGCTTAATCAGCCCCAGCATTTT	CASSQEGTALNQPQHF
TRBD1	NA	TRBV5-4	TRBJ1-2	TGTGCCAGCAGCGGCGAGACAGGGCTCGGGGGCTACACCTTC	CASSGETGLGGYTF
NA	NA	TRBV13	TRBJ2-5	TGTGCCAGCAGCTTCCCCTCCGGAGGGGAGACCCAGTACTTC	CASSFPSGGETQYF
TRBD2	NA	TRBV7-6	TRBJ2-7	TGTGCCAGCAGCTTAGGCGGCGGGGGAGGGTCCTACGAGCAGTACTTC	CASSLGGGGGSYEQYF
TRBD1	NA	TRBV6-2/TRBV6-3	TRBJ1-1	TGTGCCAGCAGTTACGTACCCTCGACAGGGGTTCTCACTGAAGCTTTCTTT	CASSYVPSTGVLTEAFF
TRBD1	NA	TRBV19	TRBJ2-1	TGTGCCAGTAGCCGAACAGGGGACGGCTACAATGAGCAGTTCTTC	CASSRTGDGYNEQFF
TRBD2	NA	TRBV24-1	TRBJ2-5	TGTGCCACCAGTGATAGGCTAGCGGGGGGGCGGGAGACCCAGTACTTC	CATSDRLAGGRETQYF
NA	NA	TRBV5-1	TRBJ1-5	TGCGCCAGCAGCTTCGGTACAGGGCTAGATGCCAATCAGCCCCAGCATTTT	CASSFGTGLDANQPQHF
NA	NA	TRBV7-2	TRBJ1-1	TGTGCCAGCAGCTTAACCCCACAGAACACTGAAGCTTTCTTT	CASSLTPQNTEAFF
NA	NA	TRBV7-3	TRBJ2-2	TGTGCCAGCAGCTTATCAGGGGCCGACACCGGGGAGCTGTTTTTT	CASSLSGADTGELFF
TRBD1	NA	TRBV5-8	TRBJ1-5	TGTGCCAGCAGCCACCTACGGGACAGACTTTTCCATCAGCCCCAGCATTTT	CASSHLRDRLFHQPQHF
NA	NA	TRBV18	TRBJ2-7	TGTGCCAGCTCAACGGATAGGGGCGCCGAGCAGTACTTC	CASSTDRGAEQYF
TRBD1	NA	TRBV30	TRBJ2-7	TGTGCCTGGAGACCGGGACAGGGGGACTTC	CAWRPGQGDF